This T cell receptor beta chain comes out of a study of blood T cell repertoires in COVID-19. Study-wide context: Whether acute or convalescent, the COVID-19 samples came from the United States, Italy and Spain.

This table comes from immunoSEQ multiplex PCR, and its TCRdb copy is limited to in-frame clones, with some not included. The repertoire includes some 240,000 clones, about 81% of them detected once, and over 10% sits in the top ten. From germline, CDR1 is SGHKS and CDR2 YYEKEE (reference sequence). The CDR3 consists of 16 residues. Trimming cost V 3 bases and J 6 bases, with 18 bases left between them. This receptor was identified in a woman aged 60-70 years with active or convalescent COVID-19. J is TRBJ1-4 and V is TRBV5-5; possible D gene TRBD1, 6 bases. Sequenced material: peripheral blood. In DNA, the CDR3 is TGTGCCAGCAGCTCAGGGGTAAAAGACTATGATGAAAAACTGTTTTTT. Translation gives CASSSGVKDYDEKLFF.